The 17 T cell receptor beta chains below all came from one sample that was sequenced in a study of immune evolution from preneoplasia to lung adenocarcinoma. Repertoires were generated with immunoSEQ multiplex PCR, while TCRdb's copy carries only in-frame clones and drops some. The table shows about 14,000 clones, with 65% to 85% occurring only once. Sequenced input: FFPE minimally invasive lung adenocarcinoma tissue. Receptor source: a person in their 70s with lung adenocarcinoma.

The CDR3 loop reads CASTQGLAETQYF. The DNA of the CDR3 is TGTGCCAGCACGCAGGGACTAGCAGAGACCCAGTACTTC. The V gene is TRBV6-1, the J gene TRBJ2-5; 9 nucleotides line up with TRBD2. The CDR3 spans 13 residues. The ends lost 7 bases at V and 4 bases at J; junction bases unmatched: 4. Germline V gene data show CDR1 as MNHNS and CDR2 as SASEGT.

The rearrangement joins TRBV4-1 to TRBJ2-2; 7 nucleotides line up with TRBD1. Trimming at V came to 0 bases and at J to 1 base, leaving 8 bases not matched to a gene. The CDR3 has 18 residues. The germline V gene has CDR1 MGHRA and CDR2 YSYEKL. Written as DNA, the CDR3 is TGCGCCAGCAGCCAAGATCCACATGACAGGGTGAACACCGGGGAGCTGTTTTTT. Protein: CASSQDPHDRVNTGELFF.

The chain is built from TRBV9 and TRBJ1-3; D is unresolved. Germline CDR1 is SGDLS and CDR2 is YYNGEE. Trimming pared 1 base from V and 2 bases from J, leaving 13 bases between. The CDR3 totals 16 residues. This CDR3 reads CASSVTALAPGNTIYF. CDR3 sequence (DNA): TGTGCCAGCAGCGTAACGGCCCTGGCCCCTGGAAACACCATATATTTT.

The J gene is TRBJ1-1, the V gene TRBV30, with TRBD1 identical over 10 bases. CDR1 is GTSNPN and CDR2 is SVGIG in the germline V gene (reference sequence). The CDR3 has 16 residues. Germline trimming cut 7 bases from V and 1 base from J; bases unmatched to any gene: 12. Here the CDR3 reads CAFLQGGTGANTEAFF. The CDR3 region has the DNA TGTGCCTTCCTTCAGGGGGGGACAGGGGCGAACACTGAAGCTTTCTTT.

The J gene is TRBJ2-5, the V gene TRBV19; 9 bases map to TRBD1. This CDR3 is 15 amino acids long. Germline V gene lookup returns CDR1 LNHDA and CDR2 SQIVND (reference sequence). Trimming at V came to 3 bases and at J to 4 bases, leaving 6 bases not matched to a gene. The CDR3 is CASSIGTGRGETQYF. Here the CDR3 DNA reads TGTGCCAGTAGTATTGGGACAGGGCGAGGAGAGACCCAGTACTTC.

This rearrangement joins TRBV5-6 to TRBJ2-1; unclear D gene. Looked up from germline, CDR1 is SGHDT and CDR2 is YYEEEE. Trimming stripped 4 bases from V and 0 bases from J, with 14 bases between. This CDR3 region has 16 residues. Written as DNA, the CDR3 is TGTGCCAGCAGCCGAAATGGACCTTTCTCCTACAATGAGCAGTTCTTC. Translated, it gives CASSRNGPFSYNEQFF.

This clone turned up a few times. The chain employs TRBV11-3 and TRBJ2-1; tentatively, D is TRBD1 or TRBD2 (5 bases each). The CDR3 consists of 13 residues. The germline CDR1 and CDR2 sequences are SGHNT and YENEEA. V lost 5 bases and J 4 bases, leaving 9 bases between the germline ends. The CDR3 nucleotides read TGTGCCAGCAGCGGGGACGGGTACAATGAGCAGTTCTTC. It specifies CASSGDGYNEQFF.

The genes are TRBV6-6 and TRBJ1-1; D gene unclear. Germline lookup yields CDR1 MNHNY and CDR2 SVGAGI (reference sequence). This CDR3 is 10 amino acids long. V was trimmed by 2 bases and J by 7 bases, leaving 2 bases between them. CDR3 coding DNA: TGTGCCAGCAGTTACGTTGAAGCTTTCTTT. It yields the protein CASSYVEAFF.

The chain combines TRBV27 with TRBJ2-7, with D tentatively TRBD1 or TRBD2 (5 bases each). The CDR3 spans 15 residues. V gave up 7 bases and J gave up 7 bases, with 23 bases separating them. Per germline, CDR1 MNHEY and CDR2 SMNVEV (reference sequence). CDR3 sequence reads: CASKLSTGPAGEQYF. CDR3 nucleotides: TGTGCCAGCAAGCTGAGTACGGGACCGGCAGGGGAGCAGTACTTC.

DNA for the CDR3: TGTGCCAGCAGCTCCGATGGCTACACCTTC. Protein product: CASSSDGYTF. The rearrangement joins TRBV6-6 to TRBJ1-2; no reliable D call. V lost 6 bases to trimming and J lost 6 bases, with 5 bases between them. CDR3 length: 10 amino acids. Germline V gene lookup returns CDR1 MNHNY and CDR2 SVGAGI (reference sequence).

The CDR3 sequence: CASSGGGFQETQYF. The CDR3 nucleotides are TGTGCCAGCAGCGGGGGGGGATTTCAAGAGACCCAGTACTTC. V is TRBV9 and J is TRBJ2-5; 7 bases are shared with TRBD2. The CDR3 is 14 amino acids. Trimming removed 3 bases from V and 2 bases from J; junction bases left unmatched: 4. Looked up from germline, CDR1 is SGDLS and CDR2 is YYNGEE.

The chain uses TRBV5-6 and TRBJ2-7, with D possibly being TRBD1 (7 bases). V lost 4 bases and J 6 bases, leaving 20 bases between the germline ends. Germline V CDR1 and CDR2: SGHDT, YYEEEE. The CDR3 has 15 amino acids. CDR3 amino acids: CASSQKAGGFFEQYF. The CDR3 DNA is TGTGCCAGCAGCCAGAAGGCAGGGGGGTTTTTCGAGCAGTACTTC.

CDR3 amino acids: CASSQTQGYDEQYF. For the CDR3, the DNA is TGTGCCAGCAGCCAAACACAGGGTTACGACGAGCAGTACTTC. This chain links TRBV14 with TRBJ2-7; tentative D call: TRBD1 (6 bases). The V end was cut by 2 bases, the J end by 5 bases, with 13 bases between. In germline, CDR1 is SGHDN, CDR2 FVKESK. The CDR3 extends over 14 amino acids. Filled out from reference TRBV14 and TRBJ2-7, the complete variable domain reads EAGVTQFPSHSVIEKGQTVTLRCDPISGHDNLYWYRRVMGKEIKFLLHFVKESKQDESGMPNNRFLAERTGGTYSTLKVQPAELEDSGVYFCASSQTQGYDEQYFGPGTRLTVT.

V is TRBV6-5 and J is TRBJ1-1; D remains ambiguous. The CDR3 has 15 amino acids. The V end lost 3 bases, the J end lost 4 bases, and 15 bases lay between the germline ends. CDR1 is MNHEY and CDR2 is SVGAGI in the germline V gene. CDR3 nucleotide sequence: TGTGCCAGCAGTTATTTTTTTGGTTTTGGCACTGAAGCTTTCTTT. Encoded protein: CASSYFFGFGTEAFF.

The J gene is TRBJ2-1, the V gene TRBV7-6; a weak D match, TRBD2 (6 bases). Germline CDR1 SGHVS, CDR2 FNYEAQ. This CDR3 is built from 16 residues. V was trimmed by 0 bases and J by 2 bases, leaving 11 bases between them. The CDR3 DNA reads as TGTGCCAGCAGCTTAGCTAGCGGAGACCCCTACAATGAGCAGTTCTTC. Translation: CASSLASGDPYNEQFF.

The chain combines TRBV4-2 with TRBJ2-7; D possibly uses TRBD1 or TRBD2 (6 bases each). V was cut by 0 bases and J by 5 bases, with 14 bases left in between. The CDR3 is made up of 15 amino acids. Germline lookup yields CDR1 LGHNA and CDR2 YNFKEQ. CDR3: CASSQEGGRGNEQYF. In DNA form, the CDR3 reads TGTGCCAGCAGCCAAGAAGGGGGGCGTGGAAACGAGCAGTACTTC.

V and J are TRBV11-1 and TRBJ1-2, with D unclear. The V and J ends lost 5 bases and 0 bases respectively, with 7 bases between them. CDR3 size: 13 residues. CDR1 is SGHAT and CDR2 is FQDESV in the germline V gene (reference sequence). CDR3 sequence: CASSRTTNYGYTF. CDR3 in DNA: TGTGCCAGCAGCCGTACCACTAACTATGGCTACACCTTC.